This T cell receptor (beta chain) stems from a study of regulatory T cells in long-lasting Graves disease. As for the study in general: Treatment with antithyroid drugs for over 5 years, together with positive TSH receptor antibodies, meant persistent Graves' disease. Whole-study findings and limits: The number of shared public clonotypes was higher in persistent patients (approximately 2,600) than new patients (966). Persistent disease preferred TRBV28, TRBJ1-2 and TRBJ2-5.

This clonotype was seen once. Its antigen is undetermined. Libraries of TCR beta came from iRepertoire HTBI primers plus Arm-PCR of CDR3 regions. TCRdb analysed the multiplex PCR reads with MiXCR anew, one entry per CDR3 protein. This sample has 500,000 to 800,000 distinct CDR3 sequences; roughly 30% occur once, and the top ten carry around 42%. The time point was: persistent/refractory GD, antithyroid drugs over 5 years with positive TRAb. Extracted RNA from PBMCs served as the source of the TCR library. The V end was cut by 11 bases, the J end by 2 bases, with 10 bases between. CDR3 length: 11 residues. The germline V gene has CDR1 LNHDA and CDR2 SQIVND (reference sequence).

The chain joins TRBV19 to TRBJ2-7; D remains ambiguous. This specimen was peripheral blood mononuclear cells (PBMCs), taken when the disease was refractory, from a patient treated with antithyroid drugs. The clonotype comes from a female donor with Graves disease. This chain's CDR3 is CAWSQTYEQYF. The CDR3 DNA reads TGTGCCTGGAGTCAGACCTACGAGCAGTACTTC.